A selection of T cell receptor beta chains follows, all from one sample in a study of long-term antiretroviral therapy in people with HIV. TCRdb keeps only in-frame clones here, not all; method: immunoSEQ multiplex PCR. The sample yields 30,000 to 40,000 clones, roughly four fifths seen once. The sequenced sample was unsorted PBMCs, obtained 1 year after starting antiretroviral therapy. The source is a man younger than 35 with HIV. CDR3s include the opening cysteine and the closing phenylalanine or tryptophan. D genes are given only for firm matches. Rows give clone size only sometimes, using once, few, many, or a class for an expanded clone.

12,TRBJ2-1,.,TRBV27,TRBD2,TGTGCCAGCAGCATCGGGAGGGGTGAGCAGTTCTTC,CASSIGRGEQFF
12,TRBJ2-7,.,TRBV10-2,TRBD2,TGCGCCAGCAGCGCTAGCGGGAGCGAGCAGTACTTC,CASSASGSEQYF
16,TRBJ2-7,few,TRBV14,TRBD1,TGTGCCAGCAGCCAAATTGGGGACAGGGTCATCTACGAGCAGTACTTC,CASSQIGDRVIYEQYF
18,TRBJ1-1,.,TRBV9,TRBD1,TGTGCCAGCAGCGTAGCTGGAAGACTATGGGACAGTAACACTGAAGCTTTCTTT,CASSVAGRLWDSNTEAFF
12,TRBJ2-1,.,TRBV7-3,.,TGTGCCAGCAGCTTAAGGCTTGGTGAGCAGTTCTTC,CASSLRLGEQFF
17,TRBJ2-7,.,TRBV7-2,TRBD2,TGTGCCAGCAGCTTAGGGAGGTTTGGGCTAGCGGGAGACGAGCAGTACTTC,CASSLGRFGLAGDEQYF
14,TRBJ1-3,.,TRBV9,TRBD1,TGTGCCAGCAGCGTACCAGGGGGTGGAAACACCATATATTTT,CASSVPGGGNTIYF
13,TRBJ2-7,.,TRBV6-4,.,TGTGCCAGCAGATCAAGAGGAAAGGACGAGCAGTACTTC,CASRSRGKDEQYF
14,TRBJ2-2,.,TRBV7-9,.,TGTGCCAGCAGCGGGCGGCAAGGTCCCGGGGAGCTGTTTTTT,CASSGRQGPGELFF
14,TRBJ1-2,few,TRBV6-5,.,TGTGCCAGCAGTTACTCGATAGGGATTGGAGGCTACACCTTC,CASSYSIGIGGYTF